Presented here are 20 T cell receptor beta chains from one specimen sequenced in a study of T-cell reconstitution after alpha-beta-depleted transplantation in children. During its preparation, the TCRbeta library received unique molecular identifiers. TCRdb re-called the PCR reads through MiXCR, storing one row per CDR3 protein. This table holds some 110,000 distinct CDR3 sequences, 10% to 13% found once. Sequencing was performed on PBMCs, taken before TCRalphabeta/CD19-depleted stem cell transplant. The receptors shown here come from a boy between 2 and 10 years old with acute lymphoblastic leukemia, due to receive a stem cell transplant.

The J gene is TRBJ1-1, the V gene TRBV3-1; tentatively, D is TRBD1 (6 bases). The CDR3 totals 12 residues. Germline CDR1 reads LGHDT; CDR2 reads YNNKEL (reference sequence). The ends were cut back, 3 bases at V and 6 bases at J, with 8 bases in the middle. The CDR3 sequence is CASSHHRAEAFF. The CDR3 DNA reads as TGTGCCAGCAGCCACCACAGGGCTGAAGCTTTCTTT.

This clonotype showed up just a few times. This chain joins TRBV5-1 and TRBJ2-1, with TRBD2 as a possible D gene (5 bases). The germline CDR1 and CDR2 sequences are SGHRS and YFSETQ. The CDR3 has 15 residues. With 2 bases removed from V and 4 bases from J, the gap between germline ends came to 13 bases. The CDR3 nucleotides are TGCGCCAGCAGCTTAGCGGCATCACGATACAATGAGCAGTTCTTC. This codes for CASSLAASRYNEQFF. The variable domain in full, with the rest retrieved from reference TRBV5-1 and TRBJ2-1, is KAGVTQTPRYLIKTRGQQVTLSCSPISGHRSVSWYQQTPGQGLQFLFEYFSETQRNKGNFPGRFSGRQFSNSRSEMNVSTLELGDSALYLCASSLAASRYNEQFFGPGTRLTVL.

The chain links TRBV6-1 to TRBJ2-2, with TRBD1 as a possible D gene (6 bases). V dropped 2 bases and J dropped 3 bases, with 7 bases sitting between them. The CDR3 loop spans 14 amino acids. Germline CDR1 MNHNS, CDR2 SASEGT. CDR3 loop: CASSEQGHTGELFF. CDR3 sequence (DNA): TGTGCCAGCAGTGAACAGGGGCACACCGGGGAGCTGTTTTTT.

The V call is TRBV3-1, the J call TRBJ2-5, with 12 positions matching TRBD2. J gave up 1 base and V 4 bases, and 7 bases lay outside the gene matches. This CDR3 comprises 17 residues. Germline CDR1 reads LGHDT; CDR2 reads YNNKEL (reference sequence). The CDR3 reads CASSPNGLAGSQETQYF. In DNA, the CDR3 is TGTGCCAGCAGCCCCAACGGACTAGCGGGATCCCAAGAGACCCAGTACTTC.

This clonotype was seen a few times. The chain joins TRBV5-1 to TRBJ2-2, with 10 positions matching TRBD2. The length of the CDR3 is 17 residues. Trimming cost V 1 base and J 7 bases; bases outside gene matches: 10. The germline V gene encodes CDR1 SGHRS and CDR2 YFSETQ. The CDR3 coding sequence is TGCGCCAGCAGCTTGTGGACTAGCGGCAGATCACGCGGGGAGCTGTTTTTT. It encodes CASSLWTSGRSRGELFF.

The V and J genes are TRBV29-1 and TRBJ2-1, with 7 bases matching TRBD1. CDR1 is SQVTM, CDR2 ANQGSEA, per germline. CDR3 length equals 12 residues. V trimming: 7 bases; J trimming: 9 bases; junction bases outside the gene matches: 9. CDR3: CSGGRGRSEQFF. For the CDR3, the DNA is TGCAGCGGTGGTAGGGGGCGGAGTGAGCAGTTCTTC.

This clonotype occurred many times. This CDR3 is CASSSMGTGKRTQYF. The DNA for the CDR3 is TGTGCCAGTAGTAGTATGGGGACAGGAAAAAGGACGCAGTATTTT. The chain is built from TRBV19 and TRBJ2-3, with 8 positions matching TRBD1. After removal of 4 bases from V and 9 bases from J, the junction contained 12 bases not matched to a gene. Per the germline V gene, CDR1 is LNHDA and CDR2 is SQIVND (reference sequence). The CDR3 totals 15 residues.

This clonotype has just a few counts. The CDR3 DNA follows: TGTGCCACCAGTGATGGGAATAGCGGGAACACAGATACGCAGTATTTT. Translated: CATSDGNSGNTDTQYF. The chain joins TRBV24-1 to TRBJ2-3; 8 positions match TRBD2. Germline V lookup: CDR1 KGHDR, CDR2 SFDVKD. After removal of 3 bases from V and 2 bases from J, the junction contained 6 bases not matched to a gene. There are 16 residues in the CDR3.

In its sample, this clonotype was seen a few times. V usage is TRBV19 and J usage is TRBJ1-1; D possibly corresponds to TRBD1 (5 bases). The CDR3 covers 14 residues. The V end was cut by 5 bases, the J end by 2 bases, with 12 bases between. CDR1 and CDR2 from the germline V gene are LNHDA and SQIVND (reference sequence). As DNA, the CDR3 is TGTGCCAGTAGTGGCCTTAGGGGCAACACTGAAGCTTTCTTT. Its translation is CASSGLRGNTEAFF.

This clonotype appeared many times. J is TRBJ1-3 and V is TRBV7-6; the D is unclear. This CDR3 contains 17 residues. The V gene lost 1 base and the J gene lost 1 base, with 14 bases spanning the gap. CDR1 is SGHVS, CDR2 FNYEAQ, per germline. As DNA, the CDR3 is TGTGCCAGCAGCTTAGGAACAAACCCTTATTCTGGAAACACCATATATTTT. It codes for CASSLGTNPYSGNTIYF.

The rearrangement joins TRBV20-1 to TRBJ2-7; D might be TRBD1 or TRBD2, each matching 5 bases. The germline CDR1 and CDR2 sequences are DFQATT and SNEGSKA (reference sequence). Trimming took off 3 bases at V and 2 bases at J, with 11 bases between the two ends. The CDR3 covers 13 residues. This CDR3 is CSASGQGAYEQYF. The CDR3 DNA reads TGCAGTGCTAGCGGCCAGGGAGCCTACGAGCAGTACTTC.

V is TRBV28 and J is TRBJ1-5; D is unresolved. With 6 bases removed from V and 3 bases from J, the gap between germline ends came to 15 bases. The CDR3 is made up of 15 amino acids. The germline V gene encodes CDR1 MDHEN and CDR2 SYDVKM. The DNA of the CDR3 is TGTGCCAGCAGCTTGGGCGGTCAGATCAATCAGCCCCAGCATTTT. Translation gives CASSLGGQINQPQHF. Supplemented by reference TRBV28 and TRBJ1-5, the full variable domain reads DVKVTQSSRYLVKRTGEKVFLECVQDMDHENMFWYRQDPGLGLRLIYFSYDVKMKEKGDIPEGYSVSREKKERFSLILESASTNQTSMYLCASSLGGQINQPQHFGDGTRLSIL.

Concerning this clonotype itself: This may arise from a read error, as a much more abundant clone is one base away. This chain joins TRBV20-1 and TRBJ2-5; 11 bases fit TRBD2. There are 17 residues in the CDR3. From germline, CDR1 is DFQATT and CDR2 SNEGSKA (reference sequence). The chain's CDR3 is CSARDFPPGLAEETEYF. The CDR3 bases are TGCAGTGCTAGAGATTTTCCTCCGGGACTAGCGGAAGAGACCGAGTACTTC.

The rearrangement links TRBV20-1 to TRBJ1-1, with TRBD1 matching over 7 bases. Germline CDR1 reads DFQATT; CDR2 reads SNEGSKA (reference sequence). The V gene end was trimmed by 6 bases and the J gene end by 1 base; junction bases not matched to a gene: 5. The CDR3 runs 13 residues. This CDR3 is CSAWEGANTEAFF. CDR3 coding DNA: TGCAGTGCCTGGGAGGGGGCGAACACTGAAGCTTTCTTT.

This sequence joins TRBV15 and TRBJ2-1; 12 bases fit TRBD2. V shed 2 bases, J shed 0 bases, and the junction held 8 bases outside the gene matches. The CDR3 loop spans 19 amino acids. Germline CDR1 LNHNV, CDR2 YYDKDF (reference sequence). CDR3: CATSRTGLAGVSSYNEQFF. The CDR3 DNA follows: TGTGCCACCAGCAGAACGGGACTAGCGGGTGTAAGCTCCTACAATGAGCAGTTCTTC.

This clonotype was detected only a few times. V usage is TRBV29-1 and J usage is TRBJ1-1, with a possible D match to TRBD1 (6 bases). CDR3 length: 12 residues. The germline CDR1 and CDR2 sequences are SQVTM and ANQGSEA. The V and J ends lost 3 bases and 8 bases respectively, with 13 bases between them. CDR3 DNA sequence: TGCAGCGTTGAGCGGGGGCCGCTGGAAGCTTTCTTT. Its translation is CSVERGPLEAFF.

The table lists this clonotype with many counts. The chain recombines TRBV5-1 with TRBJ1-2; possibly TRBD1 for D (5 bases). The CDR3 runs 15 residues. The germline V gene has CDR1 SGHRS and CDR2 YFSETQ. V shed 0 bases and J shed 2 bases, with 11 bases lying between them. The CDR3 loop is CASSLGQTQNYGYTF. The CDR3 DNA follows: TGCGCCAGCAGCTTGGGACAGACTCAAAACTATGGCTACACCTTC.

This chain connects TRBV6-6 to TRBJ1-6; no clear D gene. There are 12 residues in the CDR3. V was clipped by 2 bases and J by 8 bases, with 4 bases between them. Germline CDR1 reads MNHNY; CDR2 reads SVGAGI (reference sequence). CDR3 nucleotide sequence: TGTGCCAGCAGTTACAGGGATTCACCCCTCCACTTT. Translated: CASSYRDSPLHF.

The DNA for the CDR3 is TGTGCCAGCAGCTTAGGATACAGGGAATTAGAAGAGACCCAGTACTTC. It translates to CASSLGYRELEETQYF. This chain links TRBV11-3 with TRBJ2-5; TRBD1 is a possible D gene (6 bases). This CDR3 spans 16 amino acids. CDR1 and CDR2 (germline): SGHNT, YENEEA. The V end lost 1 base, the J end lost 3 bases, and 15 bases lay between the germline ends.

The chain carries TRBV28 and TRBJ2-1, with 13 bases that match TRBD2. This CDR3 region has 19 residues. Trimming cost V 3 bases and J 1 base; bases outside gene matches: 9. Germline values: CDR1 MDHEN, CDR2 SYDVKM. This chain's CDR3 is CASSFGGLAGRGSYNEQFF. The DNA of the CDR3 is TGTGCCAGCAGTTTTGGGGGACTAGCGGGAAGGGGATCCTACAATGAGCAGTTCTTC.